Each of the 7 T cell receptor beta chains below was sequenced from the same sample in a study of early T cells in non-severe SARS-CoV-2 infection. TCRdb re-derived calls from the 5' RACE reads in MiXCR, one entry per CDR3 protein. The repertoire holds roughly 80,000 distinct CDR3 sequences, with over 13% as singletons. Sequencing was done on a sample of whole blood. These receptors originate from an adult who was a healthcare worker with PCR-confirmed SARS-CoV-2 infection or an uninfected control (not recorded which).

This clonotype appeared many times. This chain links TRBV20-1 with TRBJ2-7; 10 bases fit TRBD2. The germline CDR1 and CDR2 sequences are DFQATT and SNEGSKA (reference sequence). The CDR3 loop spans 13 amino acids. V lost 6 bases to trimming and J lost 3 bases; unmatched junction nucleotides: 5. This CDR3 is CSAKRGGRYEQYF. The DNA for the CDR3 is TGCAGTGCGAAGCGGGGGGGCCGCTACGAGCAGTACTTC.

This clonotype was picked up many times. The chain has TRBV7-6 and TRBJ2-1; the match to TRBD1 covers 7 bases. Germline CDR1 is SGHVS and CDR2 is FNYEAQ. This CDR3 comprises 15 residues. V lost 5 bases and J lost 1; bases outside the gene matches: 5. This CDR3 is CASSPSRGSYNEQFF. As DNA, the CDR3 is TGTGCCAGCAGCCCAAGCAGGGGGTCCTACAATGAGCAGTTCTTC.

The chain has TRBV6-2 or TRBV6-3 and TRBJ2-1, with 11 bases aligning to TRBD2. The CDR3 consists of 15 residues. The germline CDR1 and CDR2 sequences are MNHEY and SVGEGT. V lost 7 bases, J lost 4 bases, and 6 bases stayed unmatched. The CDR3, as DNA: TGTGCCAGCAAGCCAACTAGCGGGGGTTACAATGAGCAGTTCTTC. This codes for CASKPTSGGYNEQFF.

J is TRBJ1-5 and V is TRBV7-9; TRBD1 agrees at 9 bases. Germline trimming cut 1 base from V and 2 bases from J; bases unmatched to any gene: 6. CDR1 is SEHNR, CDR2 FQNEAQ, per germline (reference sequence). This CDR3 region has 17 residues. CDR3 nucleotides: TGTGCCAGCAGCTTAGGGCAGTGGACAGGGGGCAATCAGCCCCAGCATTTT. It yields the protein CASSLGQWTGGNQPQHF.

V is TRBV20-1 and J is TRBJ1-5; D is uncertain. Germline-derived CDR1 and CDR2 are DFQATT and SNEGSKA (reference sequence). This CDR3 has 15 amino acids. V shed 3 bases and J shed 9 bases, with 21 bases lying between them. This chain's CDR3 is CSASGANRVGRPQHF. In DNA form, the CDR3 reads TGCAGTGCTAGCGGAGCAAACAGAGTCGGGCGGCCCCAGCATTTT.

This clonotype has ten or more counts. V gene TRBV11-3 combines with J gene TRBJ2-1; 8 bases line up with TRBD2. The V and J ends lost 5 bases and 10 bases, in that order; junction bases with no gene match: 16. Germline values: CDR1 SGHNT, CDR2 YENEEA. The CDR3 sequence is 16 residues long. This CDR3 is CASSQGGGRIRREQFF. CDR3 nucleotide sequence: TGTGCCAGCAGCCAGGGCGGCGGGAGGATCCGAAGGGAGCAGTTCTTC.

This clonotype has at least ten counts. This chain connects TRBV12-5 to TRBJ2-7; possible D gene TRBD1, 6 bases. CDR1 is LGHNT and CDR2 is FRNRAP in the germline V gene. V was cut by 1 base and J by 3 bases, with 7 bases left in between. The CDR3 has 13 residues. The chain's CDR3 is CASGLGQVYEQYF. The DNA for the CDR3 is TGTGCTAGTGGTTTGGGACAGGTCTACGAGCAGTACTTC.